Listed below are T cell receptor beta chains from one sample, sequenced in a study of radiotherapy plus CTLA-4 blockade in lung cancer. The protocol was immunoSEQ multiplex PCR, while the TCRdb copy is restricted to in-frame clones and leaves out a portion. The sample records roughly 85,000 clones, 85% to 90% being singletons. The specimen was peripheral blood, collected from a patient treated with radiotherapy plus ipilimumab. These receptors were collected from a human donor with non-small cell lung cancer that progressed on radiotherapy plus ipilimumab. Both conserved end residues are part of each CDR3. D genes are given only for firm matches. Some rows mark clone size as missing; the rest say once, few, many or name a class of expanded clone.

D gene: .
V gene: TRBV4-3
J gene: TRBJ2-7
clone size: .
CDR3 protein: CASSQDPVGAYEQYF
CDR3 DNA: TGCGCCAGCAGCCAAGATCCGGTCGGCGCCTACGAGCAGTACTTC

D gene: .
V gene: TRBV27
J gene: TRBJ2-5
clone size: .
CDR3 protein: CASSLGETQYF
CDR3 DNA: TGTGCCAGCAGTTTGGGGGAGACCCAGTACTTC

D gene: TRBD1
V gene: TRBV2
J gene: TRBJ1-5
clone size: .
CDR3 protein: CASSADRGNQPQHF
CDR3 DNA: TGCGCCAGCAGCGCAGACAGGGGGAATCAGCCCCAGCATTTT

D gene: .
V gene: TRBV6-6
J gene: TRBJ2-2
clone size: .
CDR3 protein: CASSSTMETGELFF
CDR3 DNA: TGTGCCAGCAGTTCCACTATGGAGACCGGGGAGCTGTTTTTT

D gene: .
V gene: TRBV11-2
J gene: TRBJ1-1
clone size: .
CDR3 protein: CASSLIRSNTEAFF
CDR3 DNA: TGTGCCAGCAGCTTAATACGGTCGAACACTGAAGCTTTCTTT

D gene: .
V gene: TRBV4-1
J gene: TRBJ1-3
clone size: few
CDR3 protein: CASRNYSGNTIYF
CDR3 DNA: TGCGCCAGCAGGAACTACTCTGGAAACACCATATATTTT

D gene: .
V gene: TRBV29-1
J gene: TRBJ2-3
clone size: .
CDR3 protein: CSVDGGSARSTDTQYF
CDR3 DNA: TGCAGCGTTGATGGCGGTAGCGCCCGTAGCACAGATACGCAGTATTTT

D gene: .
V gene: TRBV6-1
J gene: TRBJ2-7
clone size: .
CDR3 protein: CASSERQGTLYEQYF
CDR3 DNA: TGTGCCAGCAGTGAAAGGCAGGGCACCCTCTACGAGCAGTACTTC

D gene: .
V gene: TRBV2
J gene: TRBJ2-2
clone size: .
CDR3 protein: CATGPVGSGELFF
CDR3 DNA: TGTGCCACGGGGCCCGTGGGGAGTGGGGAGCTGTTTTTT

D gene: TRBD2
V gene: TRBV5-4
J gene: TRBJ2-7
clone size: .
CDR3 protein: CASSEIAGVGEQYF
CDR3 DNA: TGTGCCAGCAGCGAAATAGCGGGGGTGGGAGAGCAGTACTTC

D gene: TRBD1
V gene: TRBV5-1
J gene: TRBJ2-7
clone size: .
CDR3 protein: CASSSGQGRVEQYF
CDR3 DNA: TGCGCCAGCAGCTCGGGACAGGGCAGGGTCGAGCAGTACTTC

D gene: .
V gene: TRBV6-5
J gene: TRBJ1-1
clone size: .
CDR3 protein: CASMRESRTEAFF
CDR3 DNA: TGTGCCAGCATGAGGGAATCTAGGACTGAAGCTTTCTTT

D gene: .
V gene: TRBV7-6
J gene: TRBJ1-3
clone size: few
CDR3 protein: CASSPGGGPNTIYF
CDR3 DNA: TGTGCCAGCAGCCCTGGGGGGGGCCCGAACACCATATATTTT

D gene: TRBD1
V gene: TRBV6-5
J gene: TRBJ2-1
clone size: .
CDR3 protein: CASRFDRGLGSEQFF
CDR3 DNA: TGTGCCAGCAGATTCGACAGGGGCCTTGGCAGTGAGCAGTTCTTC

D gene: .
V gene: TRBV7-2
J gene: TRBJ2-1
clone size: .
CDR3 protein: CASSLFGGVFDEQFF
CDR3 DNA: TGTGCCAGCAGCTTATTCGGCGGGGTTTTCGATGAGCAGTTCTTC

D gene: .
V gene: TRBV5-6
J gene: TRBJ2-5
clone size: once
CDR3 protein: CASSRTGLNQETQYF
CDR3 DNA: TGTGCCAGCAGCCGAACAGGACTAAACCAAGAGACCCAGTACTTC

D gene: .
V gene: TRBV29-1
J gene: TRBJ1-2
clone size: .
CDR3 protein: CSVALAGGYTF
CDR3 DNA: TGCAGCGTTGCTCTAGCCGGTGGCTACACCTTC

D gene: .
V gene: TRBV7-8
J gene: TRBJ2-3
clone size: .
CDR3 protein: CASRRDSTDTQYF
CDR3 DNA: TGTGCCAGCAGACGGGATAGCACAGATACGCAGTATTTT

D gene: .
V gene: TRBV7-9
J gene: TRBJ1-1
clone size: few
CDR3 protein: CASSSGLTEAFF
CDR3 DNA: TGTGCCAGCAGTTCCGGACTTACTGAAGCTTTCTTT

D gene: .
V gene: TRBV5-1
J gene: TRBJ1-6
clone size: .
CDR3 protein: CASSLEAVGNSPLHF
CDR3 DNA: TGCGCCAGCAGCTTGGAGGCCGTGGGAAATTCACCCCTCCACTTT

D gene: .
V gene: TRBV29-1
J gene: TRBJ2-5
clone size: .
CDR3 protein: CSVPPGYF
CDR3 DNA: TGCAGCGTACCCCCCGGGTACTTC

D gene: TRBD1
V gene: TRBV5-1
J gene: TRBJ1-2
clone size: .
CDR3 protein: CASSLAGQGLLGYTF
CDR3 DNA: TGCGCCAGCAGCTTGGCTGGACAGGGCCTTTTAGGCTACACCTTC

D gene: .
V gene: TRBV5-1
J gene: TRBJ2-3
clone size: .
CDR3 protein: CASSSYLSIIPPDTQYF
CDR3 DNA: TGCGCCAGCAGCTCGTACCTCTCAATAATCCCTCCAGATACGCAGTATTTT

D gene: TRBD1
V gene: TRBV7-9
J gene: TRBJ2-7
clone size: few
CDR3 protein: CASSSPGGYEQYF
CDR3 DNA: TGTGCCAGCAGCTCCCCAGGGGGCTACGAGCAGTACTTC

D gene: .
V gene: TRBV6-1
J gene: TRBJ2-7
clone size: .
CDR3 protein: CASRRDLSSYEQYF
CDR3 DNA: TGTGCCAGCCGGAGGGACTTAAGCTCCTACGAGCAGTACTTC

D gene: .
V gene: TRBV20-1
J gene: TRBJ1-3
clone size: .
CDR3 protein: CSGLERNTIYF
CDR3 DNA: TGCAGTGGTTTGGAAAGAAACACCATATATTTT

D gene: .
V gene: TRBV19
J gene: TRBJ2-3
clone size: once
CDR3 protein: CASSTNGLSTDTQYF
CDR3 DNA: TGTGCCAGTAGTACCAATGGACTGAGCACAGATACGCAGTATTTT

D gene: .
V gene: TRBV7-2
J gene: TRBJ1-6
clone size: .
CDR3 protein: CASSLGPGASPLHF
CDR3 DNA: TGTGCCAGCAGCTTAGGGCCAGGGGCCTCACCCCTCCACTTT

D gene: TRBD2
V gene: TRBV10-3
J gene: TRBJ2-1
clone size: .
CDR3 protein: CAISDFGLADYNEQFF
CDR3 DNA: TGTGCCATCAGTGACTTCGGACTAGCGGACTACAATGAGCAGTTCTTC

D gene: .
V gene: TRBV28
J gene: TRBJ1-4
clone size: few
CDR3 protein: CASSLGRSRNEKLFF
CDR3 DNA: TGTGCCAGCAGTTTAGGAAGATCCCGGAATGAAAAACTGTTTTTT

D gene: TRBD2
V gene: TRBV4-3
J gene: TRBJ2-1
clone size: .
CDR3 protein: CASSPNGLAGGFEQFF
CDR3 DNA: TGCGCCAGCAGCCCCAACGGACTAGCGGGGGGCTTTGAGCAGTTCTTC

D gene: .
V gene: TRBV5-1
J gene: TRBJ2-7
clone size: .
CDR3 protein: CASSLVQGSHEQYF
CDR3 DNA: TGCGCCAGCAGCTTAGTGCAGGGGTCCCACGAGCAGTACTTC

D gene: .
V gene: TRBV30
J gene: TRBJ2-3
clone size: .
CDR3 protein: CAWSVGMDTQYF
CDR3 DNA: TGTGCCTGGAGTGTGGGGATGGATACGCAGTATTTT

D gene: TRBD2
V gene: TRBV7-2
J gene: TRBJ2-3
clone size: .
CDR3 protein: CASSRARLAGDTDTQYF
CDR3 DNA: TGTGCCAGCAGCCGGGCGCGACTAGCGGGGGACACAGATACGCAGTATTTT

D gene: TRBD2
V gene: TRBV4-3
J gene: TRBJ2-1
clone size: once
CDR3 protein: CASSQVSGRGHGQFF
CDR3 DNA: TGCGCCAGCAGCCAAGTTAGCGGGAGGGGTCATGGGCAGTTCTTC

D gene: .
V gene: TRBV30
J gene: TRBJ2-3
clone size: .
CDR3 protein: CAWSTGTVTDTQYF
CDR3 DNA: TGTGCCTGGAGTACTGGGACTGTCACAGATACGCAGTATTTT

D gene: .
V gene: TRBV4-3
J gene: TRBJ1-2
clone size: .
CDR3 protein: CASSQDIQGGNYGYTF
CDR3 DNA: TGCGCCAGCAGCCAAGACATACAGGGAGGTAACTATGGCTACACCTTC

D gene: TRBD1
V gene: TRBV4-3
J gene: TRBJ2-5
clone size: .
CDR3 protein: CASSPWDRGGETQYF
CDR3 DNA: TGCGCCAGCAGCCCGTGGGACAGGGGGGGAGAGACCCAGTACTTC

D gene: TRBD1
V gene: TRBV30
J gene: TRBJ2-2
clone size: few
CDR3 protein: CAWSGGTANTGELFF
CDR3 DNA: TGTGCCTGGAGTGGGGGGACAGCTAACACCGGGGAGCTGTTTTTT

D gene: TRBD1
V gene: TRBV4-2
J gene: TRBJ2-6
clone size: .
CDR3 protein: CASSHEMTGSGANVLTF
CDR3 DNA: TGTGCCAGCAGCCACGAAATGACAGGGTCCGGGGCCAACGTCCTGACTTTC

D gene: TRBD2
V gene: TRBV5-1
J gene: TRBJ2-7
clone size: .
CDR3 protein: CASSLRIAGSYEQYF
CDR3 DNA: TGCGCCAGCAGCTTGAGGATAGCGGGATCCTACGAGCAGTACTTC

D gene: .
V gene: TRBV29-1
J gene: TRBJ2-7
clone size: .
CDR3 protein: CSVEAQTYEQYF
CDR3 DNA: TGCAGCGTTGAAGCACAGACTTACGAGCAGTACTTC

D gene: TRBD2
V gene: TRBV5-4
J gene: TRBJ2-3
clone size: once
CDR3 protein: CASSLGGVGTDTQYF
CDR3 DNA: TGTGCCAGCAGTCTTGGGGGGGTCGGCACAGATACGCAGTATTTT

D gene: .
V gene: TRBV29-1
J gene: TRBJ1-1
clone size: .
CDR3 protein: CSVVPNGGKKTEAFF
CDR3 DNA: TGCAGCGTTGTCCCCAATGGAGGAAAAAAAACTGAAGCTTTCTTT

D gene: .
V gene: TRBV10-3
J gene: TRBJ1-2
clone size: .
CDR3 protein: CAITGSHPGYTF
CDR3 DNA: TGTGCCATCACCGGGAGCCACCCTGGCTACACCTTC

D gene: TRBD2
V gene: TRBV23-1
J gene: TRBJ2-7
clone size: .
CDR3 protein: CASPRGIAGGNQYF
CDR3 DNA: TGCGCCAGCCCTCGGGGAATAGCGGGTGGGAATCAGTACTTC

D gene: TRBD1
V gene: TRBV18
J gene: TRBJ1-3
clone size: .
CDR3 protein: CASSPRPGQGRDTIYF
CDR3 DNA: TGTGCCAGCTCACCACGCCCGGGACAGGGGCGCGACACCATATATTTT

D gene: .
V gene: TRBV6-1
J gene: TRBJ1-2
clone size: .
CDR3 protein: CASRPGRSYGYTF
CDR3 DNA: TGTGCCAGCAGACCGGGACGCAGCTATGGCTACACCTTC

D gene: TRBD2
V gene: TRBV5-1
J gene: TRBJ2-3
clone size: .
CDR3 protein: CASRPGTTTDTQYF
CDR3 DNA: TGCGCCAGCAGGCCCGGGACTACCACAGATACGCAGTATTTT

D gene: .
V gene: TRBV5-1
J gene: TRBJ1-2
clone size: few
CDR3 protein: CASSLVGLVGSGYTF
CDR3 DNA: TGCGCCAGCAGCTTGGTGGGGTTGGTAGGGAGTGGCTACACCTTC

D gene: TRBD1
V gene: TRBV6-1
J gene: TRBJ2-1
clone size: .
CDR3 protein: CASSEVRDSYNEQFF
CDR3 DNA: TGTGCCAGCAGTGAAGTCAGGGACAGTTACAATGAGCAGTTCTTC